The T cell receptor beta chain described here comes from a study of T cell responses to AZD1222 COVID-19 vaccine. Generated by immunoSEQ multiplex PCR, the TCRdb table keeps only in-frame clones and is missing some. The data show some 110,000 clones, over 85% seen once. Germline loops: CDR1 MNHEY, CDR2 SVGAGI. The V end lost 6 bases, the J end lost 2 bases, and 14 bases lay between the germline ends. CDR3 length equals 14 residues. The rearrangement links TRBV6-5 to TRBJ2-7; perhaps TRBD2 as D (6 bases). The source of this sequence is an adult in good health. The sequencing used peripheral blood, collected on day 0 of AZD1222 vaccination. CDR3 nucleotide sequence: TGTGCCAGCAGGGGACGACTAGGACCCTACGAGCAGTACTTC. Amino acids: CASRGRLGPYEQYF.